This TCR beta chain was sequenced in a study of shared clonotypes between healthy human individuals. Points from the study as a whole: The represented genetic and exposure-history diversity was limited by the small number of donors.

Details on this clone: Its antigen is unidentified.

Generated by immunoSEQ multiplex PCR, the TCRdb table keeps only in-frame clones and is missing some. The sample holds roughly 2.2 million clones, 80% to 95% seen once. Trimming stripped 3 bases from V and 0 bases from J, with 9 bases between. Germline assignment: CDR1 MRHNA and CDR2 SNTAGT. CDR3 length: 16 amino acids. This sequence was found in a man between 18 and 35 years old in good health. Some clones in this sample may be carry-over from other donors' samples. V is TRBV6-4 and J is TRBJ2-6; no firm D call. Sequenced material: naive CD4+ T cells from PBMCs. Subset meaning: CD45RA+ positively selected. For the CDR3, the DNA is TGTGCCAGCAGTGAGTCAGGATCCTCTGGGGCCAACGTCCTGACTTTC. Translation gives CASSESGSSGANVLTF.